A selection of T cell receptor beta chains follows, all from one sample in a study of early stage breast cancer tumors. Clones were read by immunoSEQ multiplex PCR, and TCRdb kept only the in-frame ones, dropping some. The table shows tens of thousands of clones, with 60% to 85% occurring only once. The sample taken for sequencing was blood. Every receptor here comes from a person aged 25 to 39 with breast cancer. Both conserved end residues are part of each CDR3. D genes are given only for firm matches. A row's size may be missing; if present it is once, few, many or a size class.

-	TRBJ1-2	TRBV30	TRBD1	TGTGCCTGGAGACCAGGACAGGGTTATGGCTACACCTTC	CAWRPGQGYGYTF
few	TRBJ1-1	TRBV6-4	TRBD1	TGTGCCAGCAGTGACTGGACCGGGACAGATAACACTGAAGCTTTCTTT	CASSDWTGTDNTEAFF
-	TRBJ1-1	TRBV11-3	-	TGTGCCAGCAGCGAGCACGGGGGAGGGAACACTGAAGCTTTCTTT	CASSEHGGGNTEAFF
few	TRBJ1-5	TRBV7-9	-	TGTGCCAGCAGTTACGGGGAGGTACGGGGCAATCAGCCCCAGCATTTT	CASSYGEVRGNQPQHF
-	TRBJ1-2	TRBV13	-	TGTGCCAGCAGCCTCCGGACAGCCTATGGCTACACCTTC	CASSLRTAYGYTF
-	TRBJ2-4	TRBV6-5	-	TGTGCCAGCAGTTACCTCGGGAGTGGGGCCAAAAACATTCAGTACTTC	CASSYLGSGAKNIQYF
-	TRBJ1-2	TRBV30	-	TGTGCCTGGGGACCAGGACTAAACTATGGCTACACCTTC	CAWGPGLNYGYTF
-	TRBJ2-7	TRBV18	TRBD2	TGTGCCAGCTCACCTCGGGAGGGTCCCGCTCGCGAGCAGTACTTC	CASSPREGPAREQYF
-	TRBJ1-2	TRBV11-1	-	TGTGCCAGCACCACCAGGGGCACCGATATTTACGGCTACACCTTC	CASTTRGTDIYGYTF
-	TRBJ2-1	TRBV9	TRBD2	TGTGCCAGCAGGGCGGGACTAGCGACTGCCTACAATGAGCAGTTCTTC	CASRAGLATAYNEQFF
-	TRBJ2-7	TRBV7-2	-	TGTGCCAGCAGCTCCATGGGGGGCTTCTACGAGCAGTACTTC	CASSSMGGFYEQYF
-	TRBJ2-1	TRBV4-1	TRBD2	TGCGCCAGCAGTTTGGGACTAGCGGGAGTTATCTACAATGAGCAGTTCTTC	CASSLGLAGVIYNEQFF
-	TRBJ1-1	TRBV18	TRBD1	TGTGCCAGCTCACCACGGCAGGACAGGGGTTATGTAGACACTGAAGCTTTCTTT	CASSPRQDRGYVDTEAFF
-	TRBJ2-2	TRBV7-6	-	TGTGCCAGCAGCTCCCCCCAAGGCCGCACCGGGGAGCTGTTTTTT	CASSSPQGRTGELFF
-	TRBJ2-7	TRBV5-1	TRBD1	TGCGCCAGCAGCTTGGGGACAGGTGGCAACGAGCAGTACTTC	CASSLGTGGNEQYF
-	TRBJ2-3	TRBV29-1	TRBD2	TGCAGCGTTGAAGTATGGGGAGGGAGCGGGAGCTTCGGAGATACGCAGTATTTT	CSVEVWGGSGSFGDTQYF
-	TRBJ1-5	TRBV4-1	-	TGCGCCAGCAGCCAAGGGGTAGGGAGCGGCAATCAGCCCCAGCATTTT	CASSQGVGSGNQPQHF
-	TRBJ2-6	TRBV11-2	TRBD2	TGTGCCAGCAGCCGGGAGGGGTTGACTGGGGCCAACGTCCTGACTTTC	CASSREGLTGANVLTF
-	TRBJ2-2	TRBV19	-	TGTGCCAGCGCATCACAGGGAACCGGGGAGCTGTTTTTT	CASASQGTGELFF
-	TRBJ1-5	TRBV6-1	-	TGTGCCAGCACAGAGGGAAATGGACCCCAGCATTTT	CASTEGNGPQHF
-	TRBJ2-7	TRBV29-1	TRBD1	TGCAGCGTGACGGGACAGGGGAACTACGAGCAGTACTTC	CSVTGQGNYEQYF
-	TRBJ1-4	TRBV30	-	TGTGCCTGGACTATGGGTGAAAAACTGTTTTTT	CAWTMGEKLFF